Listed here are 24 T cell receptor beta chains from one sample, sequenced in a study of technical replicates of blood from several donors. Sequencing used immunoSEQ multiplex PCR; TCRdb keeps in-frame clones, though not all of them. The data hold roughly 79,000 clones, with roughly 93% observed a single time. The sample comprised T cells isolated from PBMCs. The receptors come from a human donor in good health.

The V and J genes are TRBV6-5 and TRBJ2-2; 7 bases agree with TRBD2. The CDR3 spans 12 residues. From germline, CDR1 is MNHEY and CDR2 SVGAGI. After removal of 4 bases from V and 7 bases from J, the junction contained 0 bases not matched to a gene. As DNA, the CDR3 is TGTGCCAGCAGTTGGACTAGCGGGGAGCTGTTTTTT. It translates to CASSWTSGELFF.

Only one count was recorded for this clone. V is TRBV4-3 and J is TRBJ1-2; D gene unclear. Trimming removed 1 base from V and 8 bases from J, with 11 bases in between. CDR1 LGHNA and CDR2 YSLEER come from the germline V gene. The CDR3 is made up of 13 amino acids. CDR3 amino acids: CASSQVRGWGYTF. CDR3 bases: TGCGCCAGCAGCCAAGTAAGAGGTTGGGGCTACACCTTC.

V is TRBV6-6 and J is TRBJ1-1; D gene uncertain. Trimming pared 7 bases from V and 1 base from J, leaving 10 bases between. In germline, CDR1 is MNHNY, CDR2 SVGAGI (reference sequence). The CDR3 totals 13 residues. The DNA for the CDR3 is TGTGCCAGCATTCACACACCGAACACTGAAGCTTTCTTT. As protein: CASIHTPNTEAFF.

Here the CDR3 reads CSVVREDRGHSSGYTF. For the CDR3, the DNA is TGCAGCGTTGTAAGGGAAGACAGGGGGCACTCCTCCGGCTACACCTTC. This chain uses TRBV29-1 with TRBJ1-2; TRBD1 agrees at 10 bases. CDR3 length: 16 amino acids. V lost 4 bases to trimming and J lost 8 bases; unmatched junction nucleotides: 16. The germline gives CDR1 SQVTM, CDR2 ANQGSEA.

The rearrangement links TRBV5-6 to TRBJ1-1, with 9 bases that match TRBD1. The length of the CDR3 is 16 residues. Germline CDR1 and CDR2: SGHDT and YYEEEE. V shed 5 bases and J 2 bases; nucleotides not matched to a gene: 10. This CDR3 is CASSLDRDRDNTEAFF. DNA of the CDR3: TGTGCCAGCAGTCTTGACCGGGACAGGGATAACACTGAAGCTTTCTTT.

The chain combines TRBV7-8 with TRBJ2-1; TRBD1 agrees at 8 bases. Germline loops: CDR1 SGHVS, CDR2 FQNEAQ. The J segment lost 4 bases and the V segment lost 1 base, leaving 3 bases of the junction unmatched. This CDR3 comprises 15 residues. CDR3 region: CASSLGTGTYNEQFF. As DNA, the CDR3 is TGTGCCAGCAGCTTAGGGACAGGGACTTACAATGAGCAGTTCTTC.

V usage is TRBV19 and J usage is TRBJ1-5; perhaps TRBD1 as D (6 bases). The CDR3 is 16 residues long. Per germline, CDR1 LNHDA and CDR2 SQIVND (reference sequence). The ends were cut back, 8 bases at V and 3 bases at J, with 20 bases in the middle. The CDR3 DNA reads as TGTGCCAGTGAGAAGGGGGACGGACGGATCAATCAGCCCCAGCATTTT. Translating gives CASEKGDGRINQPQHF.

In DNA form, the CDR3 reads TGCGCCAGCAGCCCTCTTTTGGCGCAGGACAATGAGCAGTTCTTC. Translating gives CASSPLLAQDNEQFF. The chain recombines TRBV4-1 with TRBJ2-1; the D is unclear. Germline CDR1 reads MGHRA; CDR2 reads YSYEKL. This CDR3 region has 15 residues. V was shortened by 4 bases and J by 5 bases, with 15 bases between the two germline ends.

V and J are TRBV7-2 and TRBJ2-1, with D possibly being TRBD1 (6 bases). V was pared by 6 bases and J by 4 bases, with 10 bases between. Germline V CDR1 and CDR2: SGHTA, FQGNSA. This CDR3 has 13 residues. The CDR3 DNA follows: TGTGCCAGCAGTTCGACAGGATACAATGAGCAGTTCTTC. It codes for CASSSTGYNEQFF.

The J gene is TRBJ1-1, the V gene TRBV5-6; D gene ambiguous. V lost 1 base, J lost 1 base, and 5 bases lay in between. CDR3 length: 13 residues. Germline CDR1 SGHDT, CDR2 YYEEEE. The CDR3 sequence is CASSLTGNTEAFF. CDR3 coding DNA: TGTGCCAGCAGCTTGACGGGGAACACTGAAGCTTTCTTT. The full variable domain, its missing parts supplied by reference TRBV5-6 and TRBJ1-1, is DAGVTQSPTHLIKTRGQQVTLRCSPKSGHDTVSWYQQALGQGPQFIFQYYEEEERQRGNFPDRFSGHQFPNYSSELNVNALLLGDSALYLCASSLTGNTEAFFGQGTRLTVV.

This chain's CDR3 is CASSLWPENYGYTF. The CDR3 DNA follows: TGTGCCAGCAGCTTATGGCCGGAGAACTATGGCTACACCTTC. The chain combines TRBV11-2 with TRBJ1-2; D remains ambiguous. CDR3 size: 14 residues. Deletions cut 2 bases from V and 2 bases from J, with 9 bases between. Germline CDR1 SGHAT, CDR2 FQNNGV.

The chain recombines TRBV6-1 with TRBJ1-2; D is uncertain. The CDR3 is 15 amino acids. V was pared by 2 bases and J by 5 bases, with 15 bases between. From germline, CDR1 is MNHNS and CDR2 SASEGT. CDR3 DNA sequence: TGTGCCAGCAGTGAAATTTCGGCAGCGCTTTATGGCTACACCTTC. This translates into CASSEISAALYGYTF.

The DNA of the CDR3 is TGTGCCAGCAGCCTCCCCTCAGGGCCAGTCGCTTACGAGCAGTACTTC. This gives the protein CASSLPSGPVAYEQYF. The gene calls are TRBV5-6 and TRBJ2-7; tentative D call: TRBD1 (5 bases). The V end was cut by 4 bases, the J end by 4 bases, with 21 bases between. This CDR3 has 16 amino acids. Germline CDR1 is SGHDT and CDR2 is YYEEEE.

The V call is TRBV4-3, the J call TRBJ2-3; TRBD2 aligns across 8 bases. Germline lookup yields CDR1 LGHNA and CDR2 YSLEER. The CDR3 is 17 residues long. V was pared by 0 bases and J by 6 bases, with 11 bases of the junction left unmatched. DNA for the CDR3: TGCGCCAGCAGCCAAGATCCCCCAGCGGGAGAGGGGGATACGCAGTATTTT. Residues: CASSQDPPAGEGDTQYF.

This clone turned up a few times. The J gene is TRBJ1-3, the V gene TRBV15; D perhaps matches TRBD1 (6 bases). Trimming cost V 4 bases and J 3 bases, with 22 bases left between them. Per the germline V gene, CDR1 is LNHNV and CDR2 is YYDKDF (reference sequence). This CDR3 has 18 amino acids. Here the CDR3 reads CATSKGYRESSGGNTIYF. In DNA, the CDR3 is TGTGCCACCAGCAAAGGATACAGGGAATCGTCGGGTGGAAACACCATATATTTT.

This clone was seen once. The chain employs TRBV13 and TRBJ2-1; a weak D match, TRBD2 (6 bases). V was trimmed by 2 bases and J by 7 bases, leaving 24 bases between them. CDR1 PRHDT and CDR2 FYEKMQ come from the germline V gene (reference sequence). CDR3 length equals 18 residues. The chain's CDR3 is CASSLLAPQGLGPNEQFF. In DNA form, the CDR3 reads TGTGCCAGCAGCTTACTAGCGCCCCAGGGTTTAGGTCCTAATGAGCAGTTCTTC.

A single count supports this clone. This chain uses TRBV18 with TRBJ2-5, with 10 bases that match TRBD2. Germline trimming cut 8 bases from V and 1 base from J; bases unmatched to any gene: 4. Per the germline V gene, CDR1 is KGHSH and CDR2 is LQKENI. This CDR3 is 14 amino acids long. The CDR3 coding sequence is TGTGCCAGCCGAAAGCGGGAGGGCCAAGAGACCCAGTACTTC. Residues: CASRKREGQETQYF.

The chain employs TRBV11-2 and TRBJ2-6, with D perhaps TRBD2 (5 bases). Germline-derived CDR1 and CDR2 are SGHAT and FQNNGV. V was clipped by 2 bases and J by 0 bases, with 17 bases between them. The CDR3 is 19 amino acids. CDR3 bases: TGTGCCAGCAGCTTAATGGGTGGCGGGTATAGCTCTGGGGCCAACGTCCTGACTTTC. It yields the protein CASSLMGGGYSSGANVLTF.

V gene TRBV28 combines with J gene TRBJ1-1, with no clear D. V shed 10 bases and J shed 1 base, with 7 bases lying between them. This CDR3 region has 11 residues. Germline CDR1 is MDHEN and CDR2 is SYDVKM. The CDR3 region has the DNA TGTGCCACAAGACAGAACACTGAAGCTTTCTTT. It codes for CATRQNTEAFF. Drawing the rest from reference TRBV28 and TRBJ1-1, the complete variable domain is DVKVTQSSRYLVKRTGEKVFLECVQDMDHENMFWYRQDPGLGLRLIYFSYDVKMKEKGDIPEGYSVSREKKERFSLILESASTNQTSMYLCATRQNTEAFFGQGTRLTVV.

The chain recombines TRBV7-2 with TRBJ1-4, with D perhaps TRBD1 (6 bases). Trimming removed 3 bases from V and 7 bases from J, with 12 bases in between. The CDR3 length is 14 residues. CDR1 is SGHTA and CDR2 is FQGNSA in the germline V gene. CDR3 amino acids: CASSLPGEGEKLFF. Here the CDR3 DNA reads TGTGCCAGCAGCTTGCCAGGGGAGGGTGAAAAACTGTTTTTT.

The chain couples TRBV6-5 to TRBJ2-3, with a tentative D call TRBD1 (5 bases). CDR3 length: 14 amino acids. With 6 bases removed from V and 3 bases from J, the gap between germline ends came to 13 bases. Germline CDR1 reads MNHEY; CDR2 reads SVGAGI. CDR3 amino acids: CASRSTEYTDTQYF. CDR3 nucleotides: TGTGCCAGCAGATCGACAGAATATACAGATACGCAGTATTTT.

The chain joins TRBV6-5 to TRBJ1-4; perhaps TRBD1 as D (6 bases). V lost 2 bases and J lost 7, with 14 bases in between. CDR3 length: 15 amino acids. The germline V gene encodes CDR1 MNHEY and CDR2 SVGAGI. CDR3 residues: CASSYGTGTGEKLFF. CDR3 coding DNA: TGTGCCAGCAGTTACGGAACAGGGACGGGTGAAAAACTGTTTTTT.

In its sample, this clone was seen once. The chain is built from TRBV7-6 and TRBJ1-2; 10 bases align to TRBD1. This CDR3 has 15 amino acids. The trim removed 5 bases at V and 3 bases at J, leaving 6 bases unmatched. Germline CDR1 and CDR2: SGHVS and FNYEAQ. The CDR3 region is CASSLLGTGDYGYTF. For the CDR3, the DNA is TGTGCCAGCAGCCTACTCGGGACAGGGGACTATGGCTACACCTTC.

This chain joins TRBV5-8 and TRBJ2-7; a possible D gene is TRBD2 (5 bases). The CDR3 is 14 residues long. CDR1 is SGHTS and CDR2 is YDEGEE in the germline V gene. Trimming shortened V by 0 bases and J by 5 bases, and 12 bases separated the two germline ends. CDR3 region: CASSLVISGDEQYF. As DNA, the CDR3 is TGTGCCAGCAGCTTGGTTATCAGCGGAGACGAGCAGTACTTC.